This T cell receptor (beta chain) came from a study of blood T cell repertoires in COVID-19. Unmatched junction bases numbered 9, after V lost 0 bases and J lost 4 bases. The CDR3 spans 17 residues. Germline loops: CDR1 SGHRS, CDR2 YFSETQ. TCRdb's table, derived via immunoSEQ multiplex PCR, lists solely in-frame clones and lacks some. The table has some 250,000 clones, roughly four fifths seen once. This chain uses TRBV5-1 with TRBJ2-2; 7 positions match TRBD2. The sample taken for sequencing was PBMCs or T cells enriched from blood (not recorded which). This receptor was obtained from a man aged 40-49 years who had recovered from COVID-19. Written as DNA, the CDR3 is TGCGCCAGCAGCTTGGCCCAACTAGCGAGAAGCACCGGGGAGCTGTTTTTT. Its protein is CASSLAQLARSTGELFF.